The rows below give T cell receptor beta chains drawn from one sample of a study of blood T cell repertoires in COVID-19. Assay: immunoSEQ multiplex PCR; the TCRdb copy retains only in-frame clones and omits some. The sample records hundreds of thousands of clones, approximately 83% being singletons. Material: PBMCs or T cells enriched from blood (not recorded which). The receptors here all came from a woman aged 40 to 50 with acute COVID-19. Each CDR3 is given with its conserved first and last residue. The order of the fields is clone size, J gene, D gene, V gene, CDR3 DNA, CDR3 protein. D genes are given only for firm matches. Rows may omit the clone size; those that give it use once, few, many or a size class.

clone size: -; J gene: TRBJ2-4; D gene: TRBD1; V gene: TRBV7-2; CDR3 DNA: TGTGCCAGCAGCTTAGTCGGACAGGGGCGCGGAAACATTCAGTACTTC; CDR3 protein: CASSLVGQGRGNIQYF
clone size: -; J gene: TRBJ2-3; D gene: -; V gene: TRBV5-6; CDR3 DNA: TGTGCCAGCAGCCCCACTGCCCTTTGGACAGATACGCAGTATTTT; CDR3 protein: CASSPTALWTDTQYF
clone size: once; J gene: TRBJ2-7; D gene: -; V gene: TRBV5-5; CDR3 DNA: TGTGCCAGCAGCTTGGTTCGGGAAAGCTCCTACGAGCAGTACTTC; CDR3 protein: CASSLVRESSYEQYF
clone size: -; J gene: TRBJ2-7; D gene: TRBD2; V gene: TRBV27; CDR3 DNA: TGTGCCAGCAGGGAAACGGGACTAGCGGATCCCTACGAGCAGTACTTC; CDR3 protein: CASRETGLADPYEQYF
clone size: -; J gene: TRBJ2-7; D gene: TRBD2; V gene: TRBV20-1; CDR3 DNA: TGCAGTGCTCGTGGACTGAGCGGGAGAACCTCCTACGAGCAGTACTTC; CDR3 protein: CSARGLSGRTSYEQYF
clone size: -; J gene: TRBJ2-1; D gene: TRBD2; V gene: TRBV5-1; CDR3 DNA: TGCGCCAGCAGCCCTGGACTAGCGGGAGGGCCTTCCTACAATGAGCAGTTCTTC; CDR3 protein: CASSPGLAGGPSYNEQFF
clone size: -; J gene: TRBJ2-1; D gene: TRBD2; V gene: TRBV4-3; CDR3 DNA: TGCGCCAGCACCGCCACTAGCGGGGACAATGAGCAGTTCTTC; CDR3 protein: CASTATSGDNEQFF
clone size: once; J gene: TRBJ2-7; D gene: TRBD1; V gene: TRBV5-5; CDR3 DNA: TGTGCCAGCAGCTTGGAAGGGGGCCAGTACGAGCAGTACTTC; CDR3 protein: CASSLEGGQYEQYF
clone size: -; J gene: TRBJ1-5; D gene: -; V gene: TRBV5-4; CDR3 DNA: TGTGCCAGCAGCTTACAGGGTGAGAGTCAGCCCCAGCATTTT; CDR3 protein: CASSLQGESQPQHF
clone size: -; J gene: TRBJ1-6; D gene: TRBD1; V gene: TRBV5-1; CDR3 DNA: TGCGCCAGCAGCTACGACAGGGTGGCTTCACCCCTCCACTTT; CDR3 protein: CASSYDRVASPLHF
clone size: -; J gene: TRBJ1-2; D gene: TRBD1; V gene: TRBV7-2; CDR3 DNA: TGTGCCAGCAGCTCCCCGGCGGGGACAGAGACCTATGGCTACACCTTC; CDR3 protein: CASSSPAGTETYGYTF
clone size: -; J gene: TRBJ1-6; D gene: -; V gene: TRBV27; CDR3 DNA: TGTGCCAGCGGCGTAGACAGAGGTCAGGCCCTCCACTTT; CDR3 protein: CASGVDRGQALHF
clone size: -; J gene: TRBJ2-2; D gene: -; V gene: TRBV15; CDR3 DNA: TGTGCCACCAGCATGGACGGGATCCGACCCACCGGGGAGCTGTTTTTT; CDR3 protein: CATSMDGIRPTGELFF
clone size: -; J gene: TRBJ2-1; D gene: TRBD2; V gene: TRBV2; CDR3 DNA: TGTGCCAGCAGGCGAGAAGCGGGGGGGGGTTACGCTGAGCAGTTCTTC; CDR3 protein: CASRREAGGGYAEQFF
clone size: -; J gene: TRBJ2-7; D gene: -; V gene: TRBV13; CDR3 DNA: TGTGCCAGCAGGAATAGAGAATCCTACGAGCAGTACTTC; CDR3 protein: CASRNRESYEQYF
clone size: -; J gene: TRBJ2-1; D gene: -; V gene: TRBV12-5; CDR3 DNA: TGTGCTAGTGGTGGGGCCCCCCAGCAGTTCTTC; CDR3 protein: CASGGAPQQFF
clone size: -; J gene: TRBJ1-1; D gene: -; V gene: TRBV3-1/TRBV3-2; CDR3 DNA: TGTGCCAGCAGCCAGCCAGGCACTGAAGCTTTCTTT; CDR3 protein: CASSQPGTEAFF
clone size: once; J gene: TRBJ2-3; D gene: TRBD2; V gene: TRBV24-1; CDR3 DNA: TGTGCCACCAGTGAGAGCGGGAGGGTAGATACGCAGTATTTT; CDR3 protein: CATSESGRVDTQYF
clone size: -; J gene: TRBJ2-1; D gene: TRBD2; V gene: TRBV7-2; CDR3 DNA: TGTGCCAGCAGCTTAGTTGGCTCTAGCGGGATCTACAATGAGCAGTTCTTC; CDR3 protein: CASSLVGSSGIYNEQFF
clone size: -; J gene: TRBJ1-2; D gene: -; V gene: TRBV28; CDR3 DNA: TGTGCCAGCAGTTTTCAGGATCAGGGGGGCTACACCTTC; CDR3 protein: CASSFQDQGGYTF
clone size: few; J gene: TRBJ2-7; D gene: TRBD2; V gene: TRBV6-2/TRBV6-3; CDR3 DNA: TGTGCCAGCAGTCTACCCGGGACTAGCGGGGACAGGCAGTACTTC; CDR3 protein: CASSLPGTSGDRQYF
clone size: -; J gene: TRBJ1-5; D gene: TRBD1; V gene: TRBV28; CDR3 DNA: TGTGCCAGCAGACCGACAGGGGGAGTCCATCAGCCCCAGCATTTT; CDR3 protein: CASRPTGGVHQPQHF
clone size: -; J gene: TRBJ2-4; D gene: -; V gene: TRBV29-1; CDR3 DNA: TGCAGCGTTGAAGTTGGAGAGCGGGAGTACTTC; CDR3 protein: CSVEVGEREYF
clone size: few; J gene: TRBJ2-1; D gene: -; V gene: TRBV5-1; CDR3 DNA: TGCGCCAGCAGGCCGACCCCCCCGGAGCCGAGCTCCTACAATGAGCAGTTCTTC; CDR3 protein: CASRPTPPEPSSYNEQFF
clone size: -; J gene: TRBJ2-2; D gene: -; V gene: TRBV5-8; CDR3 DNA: TGTGCCAGCAGCTTGTCGTCCCAGGGCTGGCGCACCGGGGAGCTGTTTTTT; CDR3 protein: CASSLSSQGWRTGELFF
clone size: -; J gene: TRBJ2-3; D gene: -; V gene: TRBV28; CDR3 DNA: TGTGCCAGCAGAACTGGGGGGACGCAGTATTTT; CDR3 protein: CASRTGGTQYF
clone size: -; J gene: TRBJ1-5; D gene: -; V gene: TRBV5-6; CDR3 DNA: TGTGCCAGCAGCTTGAGGAGTGGCAATCAGCCCCAGCATTTT; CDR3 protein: CASSLRSGNQPQHF
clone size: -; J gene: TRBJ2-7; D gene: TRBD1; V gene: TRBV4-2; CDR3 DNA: TGTGCCAGCAGTCCGGGACAGGTGCTCTACGAGCAGTACTTC; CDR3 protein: CASSPGQVLYEQYF
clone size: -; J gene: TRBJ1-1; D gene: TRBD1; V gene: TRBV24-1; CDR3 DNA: TGTGCCACCAGTGACGGACAGGGGGCTGAAGCTTTCTTT; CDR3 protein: CATSDGQGAEAFF
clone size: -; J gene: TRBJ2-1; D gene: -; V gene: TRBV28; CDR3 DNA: TGTGCCAGCAGTACTAGCAGCGGAGGGAAAAGGTACAATGAGCAGTTCTTC; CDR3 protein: CASSTSSGGKRYNEQFF
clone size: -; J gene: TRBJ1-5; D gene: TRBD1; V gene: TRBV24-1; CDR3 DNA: TGTGCCACCGCCCCGGGACAGGGGTATCAGCCCCAGCATTTT; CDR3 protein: CATAPGQGYQPQHF
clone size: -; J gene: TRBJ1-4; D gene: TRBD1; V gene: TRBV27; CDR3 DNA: TGTGCCAGCAGTTTAAGTAGGGGGCGGAAACTGTTTTTT; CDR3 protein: CASSLSRGRKLFF
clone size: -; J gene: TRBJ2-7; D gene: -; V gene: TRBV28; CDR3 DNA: TGTGCCAGCAGTGAGGTGAGCTCCTACGAGCAGTACTTC; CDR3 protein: CASSEVSSYEQYF
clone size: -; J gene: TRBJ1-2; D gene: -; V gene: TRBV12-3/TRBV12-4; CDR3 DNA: TGTGCCAGCAGCGGACAGTCCTATGGCTACACCTTC; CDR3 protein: CASSGQSYGYTF
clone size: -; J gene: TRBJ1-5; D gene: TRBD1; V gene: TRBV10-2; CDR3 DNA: TGCGCCAGCAGGTCCGGGACAGGGGTTGGTCAGCCCCAGCATTTT; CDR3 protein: CASRSGTGVGQPQHF
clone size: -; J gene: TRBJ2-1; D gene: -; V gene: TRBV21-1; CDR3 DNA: TGTGCCAGCAGCAACCATGCTAGCGCTCTTTTCAATGAGCAGTTCTTC; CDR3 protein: CASSNHASALFNEQFF
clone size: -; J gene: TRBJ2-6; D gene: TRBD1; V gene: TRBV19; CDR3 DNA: TGTGCCAGTAGTATAGATGCCGGGACAGGCCGCTCTGGGGCCAACGTCCTGACTTTC; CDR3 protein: CASSIDAGTGRSGANVLTF
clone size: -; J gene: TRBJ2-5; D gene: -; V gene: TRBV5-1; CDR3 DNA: TGCGCCAGCAGCTTGGTTCCTATTGTGGAGACCCAGTACTTC; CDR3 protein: CASSLVPIVETQYF
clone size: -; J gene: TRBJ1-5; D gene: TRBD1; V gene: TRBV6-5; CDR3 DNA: TGTGCCAGCAGCTCCGGGACAGGGCGAGATCAGCCCCAGCATTTT; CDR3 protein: CASSSGTGRDQPQHF
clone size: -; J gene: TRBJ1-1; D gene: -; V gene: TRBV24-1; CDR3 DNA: TGTGCCACCAGTCGCACAGGGAACACTGAAGCTTTCTTT; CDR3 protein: CATSRTGNTEAFF
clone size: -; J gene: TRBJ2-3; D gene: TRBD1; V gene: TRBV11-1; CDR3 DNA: TGTGCCAGCAGCTTAGCCGACAGGGGTGAAACAGATACGCAGTATTTT; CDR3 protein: CASSLADRGETDTQYF
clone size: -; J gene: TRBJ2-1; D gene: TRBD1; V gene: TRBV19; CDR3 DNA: TGTGCCAGTAGTAAAGATGCGGGGACAGGGAACTACAATGAGCAGTTCTTC; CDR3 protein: CASSKDAGTGNYNEQFF
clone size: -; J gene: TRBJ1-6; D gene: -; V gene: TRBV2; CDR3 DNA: TGTGCCAGCATCGGACTTGTTTCGCGGGCCCTCCACTTT; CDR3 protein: CASIGLVSRALHF
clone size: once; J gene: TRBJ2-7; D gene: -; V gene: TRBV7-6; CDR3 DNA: TGTGCCAGCAGCTTAGCTACAGGCCGCCAGTACTTC; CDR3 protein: CASSLATGRQYF